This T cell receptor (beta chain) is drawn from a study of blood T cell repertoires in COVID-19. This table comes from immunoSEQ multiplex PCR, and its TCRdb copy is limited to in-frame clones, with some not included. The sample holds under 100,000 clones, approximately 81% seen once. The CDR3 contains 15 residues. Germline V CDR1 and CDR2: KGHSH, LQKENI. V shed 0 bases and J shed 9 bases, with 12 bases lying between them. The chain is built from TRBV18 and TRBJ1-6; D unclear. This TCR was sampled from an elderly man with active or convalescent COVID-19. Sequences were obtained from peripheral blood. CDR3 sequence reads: CASSPPAGDGSPLHF. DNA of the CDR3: TGTGCCAGCTCACCACCGGCCGGGGATGGTTCACCCCTCCACTTT. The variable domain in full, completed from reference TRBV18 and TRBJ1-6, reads NAGVMQNPRHLVRRRGQEARLRCSPMKGHSHVYWYRQLPEEGLKFMVYLQKENIIDESGMPKERFSAEFPKEGPSILRIQQVVRGDSAAYFCASSPPAGDGSPLHFGNGTRLTVT.